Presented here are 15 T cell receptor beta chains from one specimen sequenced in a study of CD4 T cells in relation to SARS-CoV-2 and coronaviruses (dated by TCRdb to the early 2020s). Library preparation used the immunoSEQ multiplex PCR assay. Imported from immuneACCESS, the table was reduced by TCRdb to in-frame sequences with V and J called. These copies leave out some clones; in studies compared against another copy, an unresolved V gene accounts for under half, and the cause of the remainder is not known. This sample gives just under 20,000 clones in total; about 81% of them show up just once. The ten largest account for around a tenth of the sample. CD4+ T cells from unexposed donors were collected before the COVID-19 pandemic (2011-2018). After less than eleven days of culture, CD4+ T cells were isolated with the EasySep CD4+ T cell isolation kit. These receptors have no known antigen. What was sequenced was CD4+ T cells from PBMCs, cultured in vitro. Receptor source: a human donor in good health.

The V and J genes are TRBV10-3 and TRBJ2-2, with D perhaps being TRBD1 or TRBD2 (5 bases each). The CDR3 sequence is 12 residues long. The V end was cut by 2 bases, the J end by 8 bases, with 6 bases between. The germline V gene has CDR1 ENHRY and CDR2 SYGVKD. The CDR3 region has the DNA TGTGCCATCAGTGAGGGGGGTGGGGAGCTGTTTTTT. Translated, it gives CAISEGGGELFF.

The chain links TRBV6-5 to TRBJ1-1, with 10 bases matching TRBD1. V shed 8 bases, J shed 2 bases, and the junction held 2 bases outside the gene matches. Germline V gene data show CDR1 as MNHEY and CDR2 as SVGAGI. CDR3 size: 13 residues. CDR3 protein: CASGTGVNTEAFF. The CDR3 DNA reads TGTGCCAGCGGGACAGGGGTAAACACTGAAGCTTTCTTT.

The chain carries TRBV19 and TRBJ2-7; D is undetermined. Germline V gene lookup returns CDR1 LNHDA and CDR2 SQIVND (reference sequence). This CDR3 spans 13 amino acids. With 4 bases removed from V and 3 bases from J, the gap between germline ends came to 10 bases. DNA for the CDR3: TGTGCCAGTAGTAAGTCCGCAGGCTACGAGCAGTACTTC. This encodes CASSKSAGYEQYF.

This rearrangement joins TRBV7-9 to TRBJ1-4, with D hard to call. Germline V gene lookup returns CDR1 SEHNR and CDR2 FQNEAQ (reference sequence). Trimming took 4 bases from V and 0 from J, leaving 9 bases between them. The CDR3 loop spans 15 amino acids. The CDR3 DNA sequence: TGTGCCAGCAGCTCCGAGGGTACAACTAATGAAAAACTGTTTTTT. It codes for CASSSEGTTNEKLFF.

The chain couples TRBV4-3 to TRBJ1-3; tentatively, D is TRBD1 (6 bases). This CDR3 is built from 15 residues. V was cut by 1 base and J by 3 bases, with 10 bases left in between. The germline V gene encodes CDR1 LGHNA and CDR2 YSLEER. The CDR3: CASSQAQGYGNTIYF. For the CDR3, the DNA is TGCGCCAGCAGCCAAGCTCAGGGGTATGGAAACACCATATATTTT.

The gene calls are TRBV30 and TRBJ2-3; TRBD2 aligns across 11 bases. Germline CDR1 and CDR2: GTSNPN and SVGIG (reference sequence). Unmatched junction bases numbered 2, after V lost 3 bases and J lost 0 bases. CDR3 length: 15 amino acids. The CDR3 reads CAWSGTSGSTDTQYF. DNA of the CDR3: TGTGCCTGGAGCGGGACTAGCGGTAGCACAGATACGCAGTATTTT. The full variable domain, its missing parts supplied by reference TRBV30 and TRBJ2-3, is SQTIHQWPATLVQPVGSPLSLECTVEGTSNPNLYWYRQAAGRGLQLLFYSVGIGQISSEVPQNLSASRPQDRQFILSSKKLLLSDSGFYLCAWSGTSGSTDTQYFGPGTRLTVL.

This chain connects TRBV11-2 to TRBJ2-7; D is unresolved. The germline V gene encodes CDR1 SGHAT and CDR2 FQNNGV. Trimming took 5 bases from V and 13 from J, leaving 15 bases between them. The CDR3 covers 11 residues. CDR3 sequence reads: CASSPAADPYF. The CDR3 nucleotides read TGTGCCAGCAGCCCCGCGGCGGATCCCTACTTC.

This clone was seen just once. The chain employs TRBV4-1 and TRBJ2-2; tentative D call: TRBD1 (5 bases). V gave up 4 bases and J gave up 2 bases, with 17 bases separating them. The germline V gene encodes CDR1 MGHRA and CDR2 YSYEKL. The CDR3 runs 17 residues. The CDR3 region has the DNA TGCGCCAGCAGCCCGAGGACACACAGGATTAACACCGGGGAGCTGTTTTTT. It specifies CASSPRTHRINTGELFF.

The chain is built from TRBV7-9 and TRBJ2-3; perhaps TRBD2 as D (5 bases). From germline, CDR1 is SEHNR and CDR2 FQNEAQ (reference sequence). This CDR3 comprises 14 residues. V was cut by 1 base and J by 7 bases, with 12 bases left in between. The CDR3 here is CASSLVGLSYTQYF. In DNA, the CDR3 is TGTGCCAGCAGCTTAGTAGGACTGTCTTATACGCAGTATTTT.

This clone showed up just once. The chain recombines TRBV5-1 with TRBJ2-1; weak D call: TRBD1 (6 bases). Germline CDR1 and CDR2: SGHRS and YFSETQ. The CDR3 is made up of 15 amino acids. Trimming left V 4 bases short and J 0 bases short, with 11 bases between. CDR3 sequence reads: CASSPGQNSYNEQFF. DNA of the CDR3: TGCGCCAGCAGCCCAGGACAGAACTCCTACAATGAGCAGTTCTTC.

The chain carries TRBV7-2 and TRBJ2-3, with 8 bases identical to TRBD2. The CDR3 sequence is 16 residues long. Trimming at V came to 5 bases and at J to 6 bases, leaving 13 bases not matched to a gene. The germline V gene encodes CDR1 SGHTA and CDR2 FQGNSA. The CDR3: CASSKGLVHSLDTQYF. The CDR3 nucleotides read TGTGCCAGCAGCAAGGGACTAGTCCACTCACTGGATACGCAGTATTTT.

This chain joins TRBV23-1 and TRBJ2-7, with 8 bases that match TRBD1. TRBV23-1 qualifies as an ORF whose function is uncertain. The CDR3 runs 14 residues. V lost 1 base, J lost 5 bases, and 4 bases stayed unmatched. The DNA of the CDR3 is TGCGCCAGCAGTCAATGGGACAGGCCCCACGAGCAGTACTTC. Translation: CASSQWDRPHEQYF.

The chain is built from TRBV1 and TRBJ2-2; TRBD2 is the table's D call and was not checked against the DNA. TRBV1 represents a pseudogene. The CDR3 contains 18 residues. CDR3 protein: CTSSRRLTSGGATGELFF. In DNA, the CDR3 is TGCACCAGCAGCCGCCGATTGACTAGCGGGGGGGCTACCGGGGAGCTGTTTTTT.

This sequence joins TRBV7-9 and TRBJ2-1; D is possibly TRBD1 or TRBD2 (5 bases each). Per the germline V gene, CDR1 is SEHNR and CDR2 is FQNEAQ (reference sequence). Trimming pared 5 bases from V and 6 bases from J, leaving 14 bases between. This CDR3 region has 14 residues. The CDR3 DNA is TGTGCCAGCAGCCCCGGGACGGTTATCAATGAGCAGTTCTTC. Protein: CASSPGTVINEQFF.

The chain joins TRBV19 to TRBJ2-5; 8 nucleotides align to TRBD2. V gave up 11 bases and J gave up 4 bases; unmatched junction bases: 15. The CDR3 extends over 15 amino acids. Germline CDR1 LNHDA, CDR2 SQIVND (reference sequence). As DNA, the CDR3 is TGTGCCTGCGGGGGGCAGGGGAAGGGTGGAGAGACCCAGTACTTC. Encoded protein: CACGGQGKGGETQYF.